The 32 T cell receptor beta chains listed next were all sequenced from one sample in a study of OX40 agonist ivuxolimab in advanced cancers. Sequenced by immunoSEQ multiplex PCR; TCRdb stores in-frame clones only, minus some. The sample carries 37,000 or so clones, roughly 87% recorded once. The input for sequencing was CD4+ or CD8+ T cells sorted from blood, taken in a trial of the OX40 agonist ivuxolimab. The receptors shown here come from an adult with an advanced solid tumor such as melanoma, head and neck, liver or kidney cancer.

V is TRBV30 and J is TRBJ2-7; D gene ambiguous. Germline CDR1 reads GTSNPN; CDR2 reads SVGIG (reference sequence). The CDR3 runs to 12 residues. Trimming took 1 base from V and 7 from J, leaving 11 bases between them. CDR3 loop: CAWSDWTREQYF. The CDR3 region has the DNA TGTGCCTGGAGTGACTGGACCCGAGAGCAGTACTTC.

The CDR3 DNA sequence: TGCGCCAGCAGCTTGGCCCCCCCGCCGCGGAGCTATGGCTACACCTTC. It codes for CASSLAPPPRSYGYTF. The chain links TRBV5-1 to TRBJ1-2; no definite D call. The CDR3 covers 16 residues. The germline CDR1 and CDR2 sequences are SGHRS and YFSETQ. Trimming pared 0 bases from V and 4 bases from J, leaving 16 bases between. Combining the CDR3 with reference TRBV5-1 and TRBJ1-2 gives the whole variable domain KAGVTQTPRYLIKTRGQQVTLSCSPISGHRSVSWYQQTPGQGLQFLFEYFSETQRNKGNFPGRFSGRQFSNSRSEMNVSTLELGDSALYLCASSLAPPPRSYGYTFGSGTRLTVV.

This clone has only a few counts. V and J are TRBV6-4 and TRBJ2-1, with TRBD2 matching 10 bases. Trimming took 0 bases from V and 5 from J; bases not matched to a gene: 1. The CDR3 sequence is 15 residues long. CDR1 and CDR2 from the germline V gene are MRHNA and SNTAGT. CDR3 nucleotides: TGTGCCAGCAGTGACTCTAGCGGGGGGAACAATGAGCAGTTCTTC. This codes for CASSDSSGGNNEQFF.

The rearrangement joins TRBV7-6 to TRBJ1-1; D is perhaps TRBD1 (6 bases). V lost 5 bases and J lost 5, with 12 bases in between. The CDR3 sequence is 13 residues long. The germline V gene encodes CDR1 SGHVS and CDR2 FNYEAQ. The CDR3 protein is CASSAGVRTEAFF. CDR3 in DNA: TGTGCCAGCAGCGCAGGGGTGAGGACTGAAGCTTTCTTT.

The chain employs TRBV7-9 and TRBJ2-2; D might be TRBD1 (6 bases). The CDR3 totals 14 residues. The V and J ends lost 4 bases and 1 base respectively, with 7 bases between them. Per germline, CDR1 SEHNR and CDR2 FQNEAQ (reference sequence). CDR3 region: CASSSTGNTGELFF. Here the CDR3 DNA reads TGTGCCAGCAGCTCGACAGGGAACACCGGGGAGCTGTTTTTT.

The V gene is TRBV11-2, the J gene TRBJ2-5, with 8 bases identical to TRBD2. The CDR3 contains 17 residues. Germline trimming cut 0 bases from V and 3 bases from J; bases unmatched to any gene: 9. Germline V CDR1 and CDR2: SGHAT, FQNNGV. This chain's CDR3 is CASSLDPGGIGKETQYF. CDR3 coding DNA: TGTGCCAGCAGCTTAGATCCGGGGGGGATAGGCAAAGAGACCCAGTACTTC.

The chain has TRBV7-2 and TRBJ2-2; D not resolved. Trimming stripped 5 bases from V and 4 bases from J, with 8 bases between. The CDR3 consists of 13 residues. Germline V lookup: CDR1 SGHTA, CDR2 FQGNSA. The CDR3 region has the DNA TGTGCCAGCAGCCGCCTCGGCACCGGGGAGCTGTTTTTT. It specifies CASSRLGTGELFF.

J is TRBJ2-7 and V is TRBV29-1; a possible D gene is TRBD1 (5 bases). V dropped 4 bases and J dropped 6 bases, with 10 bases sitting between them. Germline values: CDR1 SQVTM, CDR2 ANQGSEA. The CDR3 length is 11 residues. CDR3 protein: CSVVWGPEQYF. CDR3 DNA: TGCAGCGTTGTATGGGGCCCCGAGCAGTACTTC.

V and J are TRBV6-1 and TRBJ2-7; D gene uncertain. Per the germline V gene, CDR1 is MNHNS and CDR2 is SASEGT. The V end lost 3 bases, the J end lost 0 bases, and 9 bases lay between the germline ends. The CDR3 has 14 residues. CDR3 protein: CASSEGILSYEQYF. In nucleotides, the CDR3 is TGTGCCAGCAGTGAGGGCATTCTCTCCTACGAGCAGTACTTC.

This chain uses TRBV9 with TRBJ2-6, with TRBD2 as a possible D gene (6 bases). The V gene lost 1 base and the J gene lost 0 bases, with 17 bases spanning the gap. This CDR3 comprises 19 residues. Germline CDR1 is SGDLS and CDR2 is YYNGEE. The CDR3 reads CASSVHLEGRDSGANVLTF. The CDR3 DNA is TGTGCCAGCAGCGTACACCTGGAGGGTAGAGACTCTGGGGCCAACGTCCTGACTTTC.

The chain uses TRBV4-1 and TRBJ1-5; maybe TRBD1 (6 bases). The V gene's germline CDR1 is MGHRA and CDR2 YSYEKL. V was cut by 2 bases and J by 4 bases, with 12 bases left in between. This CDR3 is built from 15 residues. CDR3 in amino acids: CASSQMDSTNQPQHF. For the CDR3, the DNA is TGCGCCAGCAGCCAAATGGACAGTACAAATCAGCCCCAGCATTTT.

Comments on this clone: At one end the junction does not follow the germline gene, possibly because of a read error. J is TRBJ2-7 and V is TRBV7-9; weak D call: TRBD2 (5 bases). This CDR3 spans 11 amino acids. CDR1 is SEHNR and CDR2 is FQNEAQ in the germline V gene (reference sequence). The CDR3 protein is CVEYEGYEQYF. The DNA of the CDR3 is TGCGTGGAATACGAGGGCTACGAGCAGTACTTC.

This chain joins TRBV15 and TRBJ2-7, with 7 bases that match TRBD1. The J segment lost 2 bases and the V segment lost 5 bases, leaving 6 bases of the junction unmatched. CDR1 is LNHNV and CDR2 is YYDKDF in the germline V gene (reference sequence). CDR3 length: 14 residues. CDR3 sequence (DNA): TGTGCCACCAGCCTACGACAGGGCCCCTACGAGCAGTACTTC. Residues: CATSLRQGPYEQYF. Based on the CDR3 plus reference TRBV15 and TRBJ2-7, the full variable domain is DAMVIQNPRYQVTQFGKPVTLSCSQTLNHNVMYWYQQKSSQAPKLLFHYYDKDFNNEADTPDNFQSRRPNTSFCFLDIRSPGLGDTAMYLCATSLRQGPYEQYFGPGTRLTVT.

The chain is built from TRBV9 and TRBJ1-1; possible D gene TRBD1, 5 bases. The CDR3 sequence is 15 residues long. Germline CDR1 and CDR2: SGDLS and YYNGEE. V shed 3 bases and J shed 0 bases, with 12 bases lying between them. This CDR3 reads CASSASRDLNTEAFF. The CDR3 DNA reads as TGTGCCAGCAGCGCGTCCCGGGACTTGAACACTGAAGCTTTCTTT.

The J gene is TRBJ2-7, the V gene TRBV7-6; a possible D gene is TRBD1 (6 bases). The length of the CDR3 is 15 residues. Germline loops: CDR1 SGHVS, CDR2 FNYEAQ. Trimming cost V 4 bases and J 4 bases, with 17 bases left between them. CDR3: CASSSSRDTAYEQYF. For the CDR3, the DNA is TGTGCCAGCAGCTCTAGCCGGGACACAGCTTACGAGCAGTACTTC.

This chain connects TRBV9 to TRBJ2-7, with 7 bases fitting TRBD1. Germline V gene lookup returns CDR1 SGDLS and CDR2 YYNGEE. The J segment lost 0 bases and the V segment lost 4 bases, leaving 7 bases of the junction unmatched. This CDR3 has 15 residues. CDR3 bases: TGTGCCAGCAGCCGTAGTGCAGGGGGCTCCTACGAGCAGTACTTC. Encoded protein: CASSRSAGGSYEQYF.

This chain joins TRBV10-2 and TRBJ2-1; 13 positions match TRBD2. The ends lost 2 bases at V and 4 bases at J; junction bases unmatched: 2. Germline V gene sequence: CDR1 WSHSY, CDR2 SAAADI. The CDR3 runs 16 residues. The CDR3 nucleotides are TGCGCCAGCAGTGAGCCGGGACTAGCGGGATACAATGAGCAGTTCTTC. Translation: CASSEPGLAGYNEQFF.

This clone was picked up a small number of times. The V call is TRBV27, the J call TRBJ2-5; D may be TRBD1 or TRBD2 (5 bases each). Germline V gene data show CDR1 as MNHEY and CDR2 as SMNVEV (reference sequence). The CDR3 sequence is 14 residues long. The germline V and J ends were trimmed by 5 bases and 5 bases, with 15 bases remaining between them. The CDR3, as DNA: TGTGCCAGCAGTCCCGAGACACGGGGCGAGACCCAGTACTTC. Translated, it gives CASSPETRGETQYF.

CDR3 residues: CASSDEQRSYEQYF. CDR3 nucleotides: TGCGCCAGCAGTGACGAACAGCGATCCTACGAGCAGTACTTC. The chain carries TRBV10-2 and TRBJ2-7, with D uncertain. The CDR3 length is 14 residues. V gave up 3 bases and J gave up 1 base, with 10 bases separating them. The germline CDR1 and CDR2 sequences are WSHSY and SAAADI.

The CDR3 here is CSVEQGRGTEAFF. CDR3 sequence (DNA): TGCAGCGTCGAACAGGGACGGGGGACTGAAGCTTTCTTT. The rearrangement links TRBV29-1 to TRBJ1-1; perhaps TRBD1 as D (6 bases). The CDR3 loop spans 13 amino acids. Germline V gives CDR1 SQVTM, CDR2 ANQGSEA. V was clipped by 6 bases and J by 5 bases, with 16 bases between them.

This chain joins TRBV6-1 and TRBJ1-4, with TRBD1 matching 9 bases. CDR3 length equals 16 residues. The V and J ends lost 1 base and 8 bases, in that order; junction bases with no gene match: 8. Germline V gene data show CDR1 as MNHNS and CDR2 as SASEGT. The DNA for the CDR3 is TGTGCCAGCAGTGAAGGGGGGACAGGGAATGGAGAAAAACTGTTTTTT. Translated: CASSEGGTGNGEKLFF.

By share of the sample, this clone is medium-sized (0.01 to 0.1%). In DNA form, the CDR3 reads TGTGCCAGCAGCTTAGTCACAGGGGGCATGGGCGAGCAGTACTTC. Translation gives CASSLVTGGMGEQYF. The chain has TRBV7-6 and TRBJ2-7, with 9 bases identical to TRBD1. CDR3 length equals 15 residues. Trimming removed 1 base from V and 6 bases from J; junction bases left unmatched: 7. In germline, CDR1 is SGHVS, CDR2 FNYEAQ.

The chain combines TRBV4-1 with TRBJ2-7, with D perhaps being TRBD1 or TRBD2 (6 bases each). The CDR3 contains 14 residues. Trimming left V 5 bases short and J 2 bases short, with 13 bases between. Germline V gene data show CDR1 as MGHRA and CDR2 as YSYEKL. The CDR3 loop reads CASSRGDGAYEQYF. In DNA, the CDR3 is TGCGCCAGCAGCAGGGGGGACGGAGCCTACGAGCAGTACTTC.

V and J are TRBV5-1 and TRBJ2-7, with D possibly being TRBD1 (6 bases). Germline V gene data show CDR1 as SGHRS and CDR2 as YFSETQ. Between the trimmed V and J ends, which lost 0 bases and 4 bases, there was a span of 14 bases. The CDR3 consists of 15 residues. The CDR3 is CASSLGGAGVYEQYF. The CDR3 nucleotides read TGCGCCAGCAGCTTGGGTGGGGCAGGGGTGTACGAGCAGTACTTC.

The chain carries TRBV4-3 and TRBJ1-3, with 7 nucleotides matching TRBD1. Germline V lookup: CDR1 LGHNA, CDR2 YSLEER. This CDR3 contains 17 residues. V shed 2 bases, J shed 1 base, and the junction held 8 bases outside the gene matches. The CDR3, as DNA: TGCGCCAGCAGCCAATGGGACAGCCGCGAGTCTGGAAACACCATATATTTT. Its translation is CASSQWDSRESGNTIYF.

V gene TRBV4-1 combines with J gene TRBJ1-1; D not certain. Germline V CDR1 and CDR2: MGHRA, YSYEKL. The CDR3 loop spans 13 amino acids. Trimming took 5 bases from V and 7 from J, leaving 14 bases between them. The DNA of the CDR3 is TGCGCCAGCAGCGCCACCCAGCTATTTGAAGCTTTCTTT. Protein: CASSATQLFEAFF.

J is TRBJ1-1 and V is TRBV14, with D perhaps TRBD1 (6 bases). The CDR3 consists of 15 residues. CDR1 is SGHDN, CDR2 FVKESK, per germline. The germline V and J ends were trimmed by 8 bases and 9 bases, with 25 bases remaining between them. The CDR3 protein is CASAHPGHDKRKAFF. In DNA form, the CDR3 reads TGTGCCAGCGCCCATCCGGGACACGATAAACGGAAAGCTTTCTTT.

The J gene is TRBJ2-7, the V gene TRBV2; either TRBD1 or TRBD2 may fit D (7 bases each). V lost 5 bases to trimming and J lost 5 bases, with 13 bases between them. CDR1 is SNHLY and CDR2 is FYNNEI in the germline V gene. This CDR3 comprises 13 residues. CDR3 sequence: CASSTGAGDEQYF. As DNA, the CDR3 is TGTGCCAGCAGTACAGGGGCGGGGGACGAGCAGTACTTC.

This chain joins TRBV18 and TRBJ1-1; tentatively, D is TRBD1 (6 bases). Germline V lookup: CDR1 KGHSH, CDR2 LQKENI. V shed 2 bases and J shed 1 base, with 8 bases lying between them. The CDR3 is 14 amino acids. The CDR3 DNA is TGTGCCAGCTCACCAACAGGGTCGAACACTGAAGCTTTCTTT. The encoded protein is CASSPTGSNTEAFF.

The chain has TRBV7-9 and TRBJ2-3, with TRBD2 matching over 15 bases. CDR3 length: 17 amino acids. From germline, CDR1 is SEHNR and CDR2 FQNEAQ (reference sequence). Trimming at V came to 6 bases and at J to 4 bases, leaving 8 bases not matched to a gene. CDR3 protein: CASSRTSGGDWPDTQYF. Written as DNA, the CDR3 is TGTGCCAGCAGTCGGACTAGCGGGGGGGATTGGCCAGATACGCAGTATTTT.

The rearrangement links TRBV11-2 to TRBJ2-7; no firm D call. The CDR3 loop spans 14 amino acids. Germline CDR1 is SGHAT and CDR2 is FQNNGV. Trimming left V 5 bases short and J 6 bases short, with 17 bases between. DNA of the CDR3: TGTGCCAGCAGCCCCGTGGGCCCCCTCTCCGAGCAGTACTTC. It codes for CASSPVGPLSEQYF.

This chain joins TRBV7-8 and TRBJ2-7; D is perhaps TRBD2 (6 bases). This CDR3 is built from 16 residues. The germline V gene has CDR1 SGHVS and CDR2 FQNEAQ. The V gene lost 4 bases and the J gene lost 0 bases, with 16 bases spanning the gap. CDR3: CASSSNLAPSSYEQYF. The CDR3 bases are TGTGCCAGCAGCTCCAACCTAGCGCCAAGCTCCTACGAGCAGTACTTC.